The 3 T cell receptor beta chains given below trace back to one sample, sequenced in a study of T cell repertoires in ileal Crohn's disease. Repertoires were generated with immunoSEQ multiplex PCR, while TCRdb's copy carries only in-frame clones and drops some. This repertoire shows a few thousand clones, under 75% found once; its top ten account for roughly 12%. Input material: ileal tissue. The receptors come from an adult with Crohn's disease.

About this clone itself: Its ends do not fully match the called genes, so a read error is possible. This rearrangement joins TRBV18 to TRBJ2-1; weak D call: TRBD2 (6 bases). Looked up from germline, CDR1 is KGHSH and CDR2 is LQKENI. CDR3 size: 14 residues. The CDR3 loop is CASSPLATYNEQFF. The CDR3 region has the DNA TGTGCCAGCTCCCCACTAGCTACCTACAATGAGCAGTTCTTC.

The chain uses TRBV25-1 and TRBJ2-5; D is ambiguous. V was pared by 1 base and J by 5 bases, with 14 bases between. Germline V gene sequence: CDR1 MGHDK, CDR2 SYGVNS. The CDR3 contains 15 residues. The chain's CDR3 is CASSESHGSFETQYF. The CDR3 DNA reads as TGTGCCAGCAGTGAATCTCATGGTAGCTTCGAGACCCAGTACTTC.

The J gene is TRBJ2-7, the V gene TRBV18; 8 nucleotides match TRBD1. Germline V gene sequence: CDR1 KGHSH, CDR2 LQKENI. The CDR3 is 13 amino acids. J was trimmed by 4 bases and V by 3 bases; bases with no gene match: 2. The CDR3 spells CASSPGTGYEQYF. The CDR3 DNA follows: TGTGCCAGCTCACCTGGGACAGGATACGAGCAGTACTTC. The full variable domain, with the rest looked up from reference TRBV18 and TRBJ2-7, is NAGVMQNPRHLVRRRGQEARLRCSPMKGHSHVYWYRQLPEEGLKFMVYLQKENIIDESGMPKERFSAEFPKEGPSILRIQQVVRGDSAAYFCASSPGTGYEQYFGPGTRLTVT.